This TCR beta chain comes out of a study of long-term antiretroviral therapy in people with HIV. They ran version v3.0 of the immunoSEQ assay at survey level. The method was immunoSEQ multiplex PCR; TCRdb's version includes in-frame clones alone and lacks a portion of them. The table includes about 23,000 clones, 81% detected once. With respect to this clone: Antigen: not known.

From each donor, at least one pre-ART PBMC sample and at least two post-ART PBMC samples were obtained. The junction had 12 bases not matched to a gene; V was cut back by 0 bases and J by 7 bases. The CDR3 has 19 residues. The V gene's germline CDR1 is ENHRY and CDR2 SYGVKD. Whole-study results and caveats: Transplant-donor-level diversity was not reached after ART, though diversity increased. Collection of the blood took place between about 2003 and 2017. The ART regimens in use then may have been less effective than current ones. Versus controls, repertoires in people with HIV had narrower CDR3 length ranges.

The sequencing here drew on unsorted PBMCs, taken 1.5 years after starting antiretroviral therapy. The V and J genes are TRBV10-3 and TRBJ2-2; 12 nucleotides line up with TRBD2. This receptor was identified in a man under 40 with HIV. CDR3 sequence reads: CAISESRLAGALGDGELFF. The CDR3 DNA reads TGTGCCATCAGTGAGTCGCGACTAGCGGGGGCCCTAGGGGACGGGGAGCTGTTTTTT.